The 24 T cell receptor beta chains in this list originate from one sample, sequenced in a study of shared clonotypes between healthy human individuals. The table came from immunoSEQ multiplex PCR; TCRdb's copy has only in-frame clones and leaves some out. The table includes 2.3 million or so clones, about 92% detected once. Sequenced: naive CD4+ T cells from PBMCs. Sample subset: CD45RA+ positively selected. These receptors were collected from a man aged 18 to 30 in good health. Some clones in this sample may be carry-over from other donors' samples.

CDR3 bases: TGTGCCAGCAGCTCACAGCAGATTACGCAGTATTTT. This translates into CASSSQQITQYF. This rearrangement joins TRBV7-9 to TRBJ2-3; D is undetermined. Germline CDR1 reads SEHNR; CDR2 reads FQNEAQ (reference sequence). Trimming cost V 4 bases and J 8 bases, with 10 bases left between them. CDR3 size: 12 residues.

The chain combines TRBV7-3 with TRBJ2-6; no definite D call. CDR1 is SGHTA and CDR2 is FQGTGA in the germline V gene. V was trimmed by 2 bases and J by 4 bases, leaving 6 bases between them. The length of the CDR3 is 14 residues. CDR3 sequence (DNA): TGTGCCAGCAGCTTATACCCCGGGGCCAACGTCCTGACTTTC. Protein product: CASSLYPGANVLTF.

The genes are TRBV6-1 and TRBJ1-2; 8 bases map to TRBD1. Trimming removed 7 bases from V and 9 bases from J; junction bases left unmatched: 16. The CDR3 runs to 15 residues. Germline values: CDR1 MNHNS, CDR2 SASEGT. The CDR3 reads CASNRWEDRAASYTF. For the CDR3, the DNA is TGTGCCAGCAACCGTTGGGAGGACAGGGCGGCGAGCTACACCTTC.

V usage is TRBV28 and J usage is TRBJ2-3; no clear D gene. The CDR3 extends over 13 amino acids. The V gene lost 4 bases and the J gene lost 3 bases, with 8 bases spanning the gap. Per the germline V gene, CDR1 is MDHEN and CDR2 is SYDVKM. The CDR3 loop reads CASSSIETDTQYF. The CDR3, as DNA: TGTGCCAGCAGTTCCATCGAGACAGATACGCAGTATTTT.

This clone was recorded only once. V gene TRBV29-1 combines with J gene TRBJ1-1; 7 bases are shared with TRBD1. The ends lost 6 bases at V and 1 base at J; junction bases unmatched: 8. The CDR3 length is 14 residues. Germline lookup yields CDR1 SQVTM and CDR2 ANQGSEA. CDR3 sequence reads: CSVTAGQTNTEAFF. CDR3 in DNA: TGCAGCGTAACGGCGGGACAGACGAACACTGAAGCTTTCTTT.

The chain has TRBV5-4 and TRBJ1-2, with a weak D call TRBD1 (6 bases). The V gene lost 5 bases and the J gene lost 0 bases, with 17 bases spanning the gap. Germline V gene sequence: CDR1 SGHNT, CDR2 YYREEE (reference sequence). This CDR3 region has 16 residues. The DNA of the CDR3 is TGTGCCAGCAGTCTTGGGACCCCAGGGGCTAACTATGGCTACACCTTC. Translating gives CASSLGTPGANYGYTF.

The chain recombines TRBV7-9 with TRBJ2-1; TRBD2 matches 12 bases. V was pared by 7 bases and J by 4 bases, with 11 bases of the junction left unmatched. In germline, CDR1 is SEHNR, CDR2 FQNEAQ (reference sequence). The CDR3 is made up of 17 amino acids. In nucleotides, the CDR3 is TGTGCCAGCATCCTCAATACCACTAGCGGGAGGTACAATGAGCAGTTCTTC. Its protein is CASILNTTSGRYNEQFF. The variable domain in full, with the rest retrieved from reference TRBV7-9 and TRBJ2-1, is DTGVSQNPRHKITKRGQNVTFRCDPISEHNRLYWYRQTLGQGPEFLTYFQNEAQLEKSRLLSDRFSAERPKGSFSTLEIQRTEQGDSAMYLCASILNTTSGRYNEQFFGPGTRLTVL.

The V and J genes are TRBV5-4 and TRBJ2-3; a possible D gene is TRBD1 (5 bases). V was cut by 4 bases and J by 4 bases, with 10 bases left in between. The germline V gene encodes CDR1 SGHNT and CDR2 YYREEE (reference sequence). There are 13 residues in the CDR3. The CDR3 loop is CASSQPGSDTQYF. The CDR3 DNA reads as TGTGCCAGCAGCCAGCCAGGGTCAGATACGCAGTATTTT.

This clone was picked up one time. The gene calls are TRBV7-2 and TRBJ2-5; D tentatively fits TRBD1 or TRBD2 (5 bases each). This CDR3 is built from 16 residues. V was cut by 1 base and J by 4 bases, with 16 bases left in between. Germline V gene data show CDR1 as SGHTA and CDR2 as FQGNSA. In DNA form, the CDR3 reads TGTGCCAGCAGCTTAGGAGGGGCGAATAGGGGAGAGACCCAGTACTTC. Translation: CASSLGGANRGETQYF.

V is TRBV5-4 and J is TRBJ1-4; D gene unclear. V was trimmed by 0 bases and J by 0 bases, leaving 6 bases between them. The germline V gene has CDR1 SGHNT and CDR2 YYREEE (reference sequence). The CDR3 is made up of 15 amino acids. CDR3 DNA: TGTGCCAGCAGCTTGGACTCATCAACTAATGAAAAACTGTTTTTT. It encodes CASSLDSSTNEKLFF.

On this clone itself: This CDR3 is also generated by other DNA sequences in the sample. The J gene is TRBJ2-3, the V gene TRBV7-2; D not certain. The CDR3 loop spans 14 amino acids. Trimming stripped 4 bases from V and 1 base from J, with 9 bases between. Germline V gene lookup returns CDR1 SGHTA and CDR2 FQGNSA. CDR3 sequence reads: CASSSPRGTDTQYF. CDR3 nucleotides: TGTGCCAGCAGCTCCCCCCGGGGCACAGATACGCAGTATTTT.

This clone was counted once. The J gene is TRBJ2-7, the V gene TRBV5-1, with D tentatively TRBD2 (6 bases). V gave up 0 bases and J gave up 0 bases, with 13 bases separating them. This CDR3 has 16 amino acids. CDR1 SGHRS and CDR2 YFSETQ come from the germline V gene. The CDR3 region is CASSLAFSGVSYEQYF. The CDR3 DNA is TGCGCCAGCAGCTTGGCTTTTAGCGGAGTCTCCTACGAGCAGTACTTC.

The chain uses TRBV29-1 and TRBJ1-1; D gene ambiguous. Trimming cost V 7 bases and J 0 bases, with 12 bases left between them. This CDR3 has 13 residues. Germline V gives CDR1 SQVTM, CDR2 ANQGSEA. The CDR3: CSADRRMNTEAFF. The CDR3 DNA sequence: TGCAGCGCCGATAGGAGGATGAACACTGAAGCTTTCTTT.

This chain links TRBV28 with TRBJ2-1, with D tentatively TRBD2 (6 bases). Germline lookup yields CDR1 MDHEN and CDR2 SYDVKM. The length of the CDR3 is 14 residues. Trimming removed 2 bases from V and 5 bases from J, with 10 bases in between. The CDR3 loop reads CASSLLASNNEQFF. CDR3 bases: TGTGCCAGCAGTTTACTAGCGAGCAACAATGAGCAGTTCTTC. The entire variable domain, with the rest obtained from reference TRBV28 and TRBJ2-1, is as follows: DVKVTQSSRYLVKRTGEKVFLECVQDMDHENMFWYRQDPGLGLRLIYFSYDVKMKEKGDIPEGYSVSREKKERFSLILESASTNQTSMYLCASSLLASNNEQFFGPGTRLTVL.

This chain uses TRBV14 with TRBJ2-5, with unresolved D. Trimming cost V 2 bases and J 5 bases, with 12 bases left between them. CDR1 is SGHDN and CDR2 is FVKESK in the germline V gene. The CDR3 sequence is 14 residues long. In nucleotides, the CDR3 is TGTGCCAGCAGCCAAATGTTCCAGGCCGAGACCCAGTACTTC. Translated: CASSQMFQAETQYF.

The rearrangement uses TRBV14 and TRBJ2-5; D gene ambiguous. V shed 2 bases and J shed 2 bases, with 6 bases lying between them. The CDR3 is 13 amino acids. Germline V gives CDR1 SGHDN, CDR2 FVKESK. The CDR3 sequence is CASSQQLQETQYF. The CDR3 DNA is TGTGCCAGCAGCCAACAACTTCAAGAGACCCAGTACTTC.

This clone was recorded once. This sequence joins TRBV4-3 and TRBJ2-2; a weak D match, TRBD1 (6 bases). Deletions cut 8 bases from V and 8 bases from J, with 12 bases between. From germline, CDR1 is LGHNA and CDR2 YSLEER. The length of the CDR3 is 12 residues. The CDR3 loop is CASGQFSGELFF. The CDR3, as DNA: TGCGCCAGCGGACAGTTCTCGGGGGAGCTGTTTTTT.

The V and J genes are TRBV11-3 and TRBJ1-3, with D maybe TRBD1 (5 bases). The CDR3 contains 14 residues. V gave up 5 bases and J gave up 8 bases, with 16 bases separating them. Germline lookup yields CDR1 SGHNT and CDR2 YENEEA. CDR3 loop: CASSRTSKGDTIYF. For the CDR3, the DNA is TGTGCCAGCAGCCGGACATCTAAAGGGGACACCATATATTTT.

CDR3 region: CASSGLAGRTDTQYF. As DNA, the CDR3 is TGTGCCAGCAGCGGGCTAGCGGGGCGCACAGATACGCAGTATTTT. The rearrangement uses TRBV4-2 and TRBJ2-3; 9 nucleotides match TRBD2. The CDR3 extends over 15 amino acids. V dropped 5 bases and J dropped 1; count of bases not matched to a gene: 4. The germline V gene encodes CDR1 LGHNA and CDR2 YNFKEQ.

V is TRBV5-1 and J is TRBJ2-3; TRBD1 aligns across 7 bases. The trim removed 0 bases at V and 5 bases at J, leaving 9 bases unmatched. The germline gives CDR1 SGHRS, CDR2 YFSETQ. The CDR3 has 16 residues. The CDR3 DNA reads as TGCGCCAGCAGCTTGGAGGGCGGCAGGGGGAAAGATACGCAGTATTTT. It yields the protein CASSLEGGRGKDTQYF.

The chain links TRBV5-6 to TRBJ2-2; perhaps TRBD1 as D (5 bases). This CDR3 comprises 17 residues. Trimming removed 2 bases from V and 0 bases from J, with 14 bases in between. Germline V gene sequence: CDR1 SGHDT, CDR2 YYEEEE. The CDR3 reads CASSFAGWAANTGELFF. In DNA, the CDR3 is TGTGCCAGCAGCTTTGCAGGGTGGGCCGCGAACACCGGGGAGCTGTTTTTT.

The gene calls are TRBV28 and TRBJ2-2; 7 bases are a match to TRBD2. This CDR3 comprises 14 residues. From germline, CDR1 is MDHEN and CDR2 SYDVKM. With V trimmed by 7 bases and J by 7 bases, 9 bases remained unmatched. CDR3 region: CASTLGGVGGELFF. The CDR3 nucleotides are TGTGCCAGCACCCTGGGAGGGGTCGGCGGGGAGCTGTTTTTT.

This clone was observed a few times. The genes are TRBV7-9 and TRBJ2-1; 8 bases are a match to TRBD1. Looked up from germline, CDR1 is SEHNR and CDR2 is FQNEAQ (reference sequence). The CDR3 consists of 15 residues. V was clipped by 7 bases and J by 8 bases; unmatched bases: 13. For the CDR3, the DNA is TGTGCCAGCACTTCGACAGGGGCCCTTGTGGATGAGCAGTTCTTC. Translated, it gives CASTSTGALVDEQFF.

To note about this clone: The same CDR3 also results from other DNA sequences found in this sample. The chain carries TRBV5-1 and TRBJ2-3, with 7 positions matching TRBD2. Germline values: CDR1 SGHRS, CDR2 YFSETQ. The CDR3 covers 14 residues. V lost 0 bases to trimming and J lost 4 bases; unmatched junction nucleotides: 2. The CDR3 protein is CASSLAGRPDTQYF. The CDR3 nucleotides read TGCGCCAGCAGCTTGGCCGGGAGGCCAGATACGCAGTATTTT.